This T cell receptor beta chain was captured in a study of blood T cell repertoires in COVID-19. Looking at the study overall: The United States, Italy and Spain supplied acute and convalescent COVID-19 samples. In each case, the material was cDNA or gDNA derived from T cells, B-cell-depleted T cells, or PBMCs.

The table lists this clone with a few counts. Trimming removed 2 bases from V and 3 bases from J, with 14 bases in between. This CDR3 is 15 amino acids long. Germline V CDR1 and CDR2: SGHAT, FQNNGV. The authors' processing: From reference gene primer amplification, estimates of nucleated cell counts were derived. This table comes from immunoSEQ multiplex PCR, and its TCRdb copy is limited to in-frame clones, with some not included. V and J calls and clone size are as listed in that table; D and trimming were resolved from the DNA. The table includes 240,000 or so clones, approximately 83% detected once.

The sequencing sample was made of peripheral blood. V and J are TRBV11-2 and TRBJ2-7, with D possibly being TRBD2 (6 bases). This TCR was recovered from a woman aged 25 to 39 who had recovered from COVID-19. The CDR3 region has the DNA TGTGCCAGCAGCTTACCCCAGGGCGGGAACTACGAGCAGTACTTC. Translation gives CASSLPQGGNYEQYF.